This T cell receptor (beta chain) was identified during a study of T cells in Graves' hyperthyroidism and ophthalmopathy. The trim removed 4 bases at V and 7 bases at J, leaving 13 bases unmatched. CDR3 size: 16 residues. CDR1 and CDR2 (germline): SGDLS, YYNGEE. It was RNA transcripts that yielded the amplified TCR beta CDR3 regions. The HTBI primer set drove a first-round RT-PCR of the TCR CDR3. MiXCR was run by TCRdb on the multiplex PCR reads, yielding one entry per CDR3 protein. The table records roughly 400,000 distinct CDR3 sequences, about 14% of them present only once. The sample holds one count of this clonotype.

This receptor was identified in a man aged 45-60 years with Graves' ophthalmopathy. Material for sequencing was blood. This rearrangement joins TRBV9 to TRBJ2-1, with 8 bases aligning to TRBD2. The CDR3: CASSSGSGSTYNEQFF. The CDR3 region has the DNA TGTGCCAGCAGCTCGGGGAGCGGGAGTACATATAATGAGCAGTTCTTC.